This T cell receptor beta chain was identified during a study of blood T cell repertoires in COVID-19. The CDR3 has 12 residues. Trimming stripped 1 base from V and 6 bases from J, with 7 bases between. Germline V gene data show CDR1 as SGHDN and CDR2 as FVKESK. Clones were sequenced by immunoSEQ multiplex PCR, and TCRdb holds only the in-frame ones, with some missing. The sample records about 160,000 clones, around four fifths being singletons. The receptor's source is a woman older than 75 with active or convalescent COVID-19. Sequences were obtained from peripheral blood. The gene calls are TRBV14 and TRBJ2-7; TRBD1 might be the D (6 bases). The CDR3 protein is CASSQAGVEQYF. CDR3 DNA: TGTGCCAGCAGCCAAGCAGGGGTCGAGCAGTACTTC.